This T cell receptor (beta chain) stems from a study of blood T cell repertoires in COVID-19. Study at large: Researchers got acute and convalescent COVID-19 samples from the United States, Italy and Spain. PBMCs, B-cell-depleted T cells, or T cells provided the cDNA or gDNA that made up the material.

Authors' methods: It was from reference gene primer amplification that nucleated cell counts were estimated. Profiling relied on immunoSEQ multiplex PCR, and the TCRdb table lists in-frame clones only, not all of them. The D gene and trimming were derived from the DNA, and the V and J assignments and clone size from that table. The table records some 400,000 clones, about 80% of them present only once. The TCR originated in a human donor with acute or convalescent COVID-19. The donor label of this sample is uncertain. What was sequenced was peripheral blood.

The CDR3 reads CASSPQGVVGTQYF. In DNA, the CDR3 is TGTGCCAGCAGCCCTCAGGGGGTGGTCGGTACGCAGTATTTT. The chain recombines TRBV7-7 with TRBJ2-3; TRBD1 aligns across 7 bases. The CDR3 covers 14 residues. The germline CDR1 and CDR2 sequences are SSHAT and FNYEAQ (reference sequence). J lost 8 bases, V lost 5 bases, and 10 bases had no gene match.